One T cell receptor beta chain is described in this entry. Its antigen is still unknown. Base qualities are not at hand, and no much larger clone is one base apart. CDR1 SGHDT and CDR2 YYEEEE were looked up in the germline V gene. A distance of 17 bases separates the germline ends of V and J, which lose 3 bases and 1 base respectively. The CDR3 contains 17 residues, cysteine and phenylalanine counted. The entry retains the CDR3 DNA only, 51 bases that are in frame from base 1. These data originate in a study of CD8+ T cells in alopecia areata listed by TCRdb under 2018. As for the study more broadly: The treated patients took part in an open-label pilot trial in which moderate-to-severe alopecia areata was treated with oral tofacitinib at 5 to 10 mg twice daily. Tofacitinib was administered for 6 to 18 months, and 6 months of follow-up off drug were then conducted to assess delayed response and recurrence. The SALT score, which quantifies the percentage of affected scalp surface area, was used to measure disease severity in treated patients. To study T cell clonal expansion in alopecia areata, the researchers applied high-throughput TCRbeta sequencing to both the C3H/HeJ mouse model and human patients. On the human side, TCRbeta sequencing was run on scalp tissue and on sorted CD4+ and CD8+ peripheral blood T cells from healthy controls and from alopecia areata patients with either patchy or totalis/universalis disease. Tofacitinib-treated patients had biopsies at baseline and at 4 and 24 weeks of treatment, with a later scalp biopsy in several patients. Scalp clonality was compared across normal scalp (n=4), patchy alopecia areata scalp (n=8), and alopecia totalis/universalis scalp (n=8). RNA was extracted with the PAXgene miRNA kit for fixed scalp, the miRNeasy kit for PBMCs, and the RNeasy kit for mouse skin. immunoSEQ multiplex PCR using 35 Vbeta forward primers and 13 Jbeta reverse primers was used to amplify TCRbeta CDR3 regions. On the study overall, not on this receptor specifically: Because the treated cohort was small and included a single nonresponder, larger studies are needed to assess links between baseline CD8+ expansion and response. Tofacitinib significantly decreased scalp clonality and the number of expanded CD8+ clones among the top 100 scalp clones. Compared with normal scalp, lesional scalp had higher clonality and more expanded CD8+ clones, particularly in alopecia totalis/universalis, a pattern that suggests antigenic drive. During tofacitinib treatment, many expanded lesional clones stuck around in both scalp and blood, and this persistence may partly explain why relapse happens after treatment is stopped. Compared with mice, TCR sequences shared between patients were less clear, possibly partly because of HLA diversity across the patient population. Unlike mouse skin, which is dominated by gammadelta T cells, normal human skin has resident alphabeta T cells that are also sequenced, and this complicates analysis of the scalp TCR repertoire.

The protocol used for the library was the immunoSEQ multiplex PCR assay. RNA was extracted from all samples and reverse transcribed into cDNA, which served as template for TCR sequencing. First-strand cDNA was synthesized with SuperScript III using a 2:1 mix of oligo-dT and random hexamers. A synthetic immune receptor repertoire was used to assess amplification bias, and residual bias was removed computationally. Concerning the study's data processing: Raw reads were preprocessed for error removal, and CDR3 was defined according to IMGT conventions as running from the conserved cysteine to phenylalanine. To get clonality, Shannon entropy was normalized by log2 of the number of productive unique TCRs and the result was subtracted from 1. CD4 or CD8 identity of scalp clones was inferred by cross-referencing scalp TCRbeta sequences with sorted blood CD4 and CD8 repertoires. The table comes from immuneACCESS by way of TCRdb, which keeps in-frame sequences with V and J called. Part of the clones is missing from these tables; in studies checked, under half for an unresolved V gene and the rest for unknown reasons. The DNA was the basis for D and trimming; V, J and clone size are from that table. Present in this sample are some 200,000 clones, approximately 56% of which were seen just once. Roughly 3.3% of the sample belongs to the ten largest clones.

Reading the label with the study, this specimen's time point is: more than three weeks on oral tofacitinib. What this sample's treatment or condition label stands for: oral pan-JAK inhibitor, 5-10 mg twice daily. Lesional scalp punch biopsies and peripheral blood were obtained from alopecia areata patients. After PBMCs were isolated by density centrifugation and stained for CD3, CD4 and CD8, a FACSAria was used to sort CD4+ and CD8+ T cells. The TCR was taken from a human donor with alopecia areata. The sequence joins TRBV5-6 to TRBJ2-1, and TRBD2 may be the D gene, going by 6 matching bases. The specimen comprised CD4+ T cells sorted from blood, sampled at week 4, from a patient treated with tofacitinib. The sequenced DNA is TGTGCCAGCAGCTGGTCGCGGTGGAGGGTGTCCTACAATGAGCAGTTCTTC. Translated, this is CASSWSRWRVSYNEQFF.